This T cell receptor (beta chain) comes out of a study of blood T cell repertoires in COVID-19. Study-level information: From the United States, Italy and Spain came samples of acute and convalescent COVID-19. Nucleic acid was either cDNA or gDNA, and it came from T cells, B-cell-depleted T cells, or PBMCs.

CDR3 length: 15 amino acids. CDR1 and CDR2 (germline): KGHDR, SFDVKD. Trimming removed 2 bases at V and 9 bases at J, with 16 bases between. Authors' methods: Researchers report that nucleated cell counts were estimated from reference gene primer amplification. TCRdb's table, derived via immunoSEQ multiplex PCR, lists solely in-frame clones and lacks some. That table supplies the V and J calls and clone size; D and trimming were determined from the DNA. The sample has around 230,000 clones, approximately 90% seen once. This sequence originates from a man between 60 and 75 years old who had recovered from COVID-19. The rearrangement uses TRBV24-1 and TRBJ2-1, with D hard to call. The source material was peripheral blood. The DNA for the CDR3 is TGTGCCACCAGTGATTCCGCCCATAGGCGAGGTGAGCAGTTCTTC. It is translated as CATSDSAHRRGEQFF.